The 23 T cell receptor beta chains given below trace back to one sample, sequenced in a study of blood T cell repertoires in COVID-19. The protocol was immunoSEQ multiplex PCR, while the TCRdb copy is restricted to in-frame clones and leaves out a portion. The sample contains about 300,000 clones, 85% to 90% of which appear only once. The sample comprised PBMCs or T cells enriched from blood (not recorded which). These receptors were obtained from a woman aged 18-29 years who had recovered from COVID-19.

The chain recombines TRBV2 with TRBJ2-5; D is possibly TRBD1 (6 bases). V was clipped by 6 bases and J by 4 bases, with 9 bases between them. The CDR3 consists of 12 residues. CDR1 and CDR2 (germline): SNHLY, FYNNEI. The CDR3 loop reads CASSWGPETQYF. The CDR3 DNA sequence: TGTGCCAGCAGCTGGGGGCCAGAGACCCAGTACTTC.

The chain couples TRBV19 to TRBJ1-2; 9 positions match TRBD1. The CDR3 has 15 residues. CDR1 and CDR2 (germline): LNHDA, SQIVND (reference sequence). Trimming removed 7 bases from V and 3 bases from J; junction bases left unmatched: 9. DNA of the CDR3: TGTGCCAGTACCACACAGGGGGCGGCTGACTATGGCTACACCTTC. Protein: CASTTQGAADYGYTF.

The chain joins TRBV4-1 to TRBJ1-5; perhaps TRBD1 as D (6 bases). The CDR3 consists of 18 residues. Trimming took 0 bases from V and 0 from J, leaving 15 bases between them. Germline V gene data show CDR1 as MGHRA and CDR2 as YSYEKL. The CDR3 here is CASSQDGQSLYSNQPQHF. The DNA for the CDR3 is TGCGCCAGCAGCCAAGACGGACAGTCATTATATAGCAATCAGCCCCAGCATTTT.

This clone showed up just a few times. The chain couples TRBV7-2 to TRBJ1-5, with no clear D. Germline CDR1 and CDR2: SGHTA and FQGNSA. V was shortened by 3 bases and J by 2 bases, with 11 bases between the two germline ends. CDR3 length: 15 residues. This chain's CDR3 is CASSFTSGGNQPQHF. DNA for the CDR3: TGTGCCAGCAGCTTTACAAGCGGGGGCAATCAGCCCCAGCATTTT.

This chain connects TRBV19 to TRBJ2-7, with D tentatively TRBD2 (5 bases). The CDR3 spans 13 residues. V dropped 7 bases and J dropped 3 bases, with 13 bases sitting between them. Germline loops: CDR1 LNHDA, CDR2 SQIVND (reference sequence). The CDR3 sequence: CASMASTNYEQYF. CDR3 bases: TGTGCCAGTATGGCTAGCACCAACTACGAGCAGTACTTC.

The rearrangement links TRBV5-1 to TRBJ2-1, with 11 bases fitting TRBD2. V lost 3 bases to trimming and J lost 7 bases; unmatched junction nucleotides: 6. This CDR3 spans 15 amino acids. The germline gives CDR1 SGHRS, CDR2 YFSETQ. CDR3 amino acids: CASSSLAGVGNEQFF. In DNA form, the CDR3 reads TGCGCCAGCAGCTCACTAGCGGGAGTTGGGAATGAGCAGTTCTTC.

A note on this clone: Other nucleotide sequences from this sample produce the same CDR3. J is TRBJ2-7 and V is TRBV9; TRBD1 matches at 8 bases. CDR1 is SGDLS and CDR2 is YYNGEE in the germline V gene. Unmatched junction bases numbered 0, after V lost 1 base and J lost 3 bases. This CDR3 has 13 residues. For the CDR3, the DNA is TGTGCCAGCAGCGTAACAGGGGGCTACGAGCAGTACTTC. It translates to CASSVTGGYEQYF.

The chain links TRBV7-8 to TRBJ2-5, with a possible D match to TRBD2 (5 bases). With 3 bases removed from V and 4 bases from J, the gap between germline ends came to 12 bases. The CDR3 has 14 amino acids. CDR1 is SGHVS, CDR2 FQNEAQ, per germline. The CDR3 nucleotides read TGTGCCAGCAGCTTTAGTCCCGAGGGAGAGACCCAGTACTTC. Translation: CASSFSPEGETQYF.

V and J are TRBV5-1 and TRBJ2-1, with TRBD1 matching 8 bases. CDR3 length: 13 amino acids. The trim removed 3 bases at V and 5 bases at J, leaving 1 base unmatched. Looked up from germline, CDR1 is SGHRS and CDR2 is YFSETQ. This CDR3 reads CASSWTGNNEQFF. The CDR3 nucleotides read TGCGCCAGCAGCTGGACAGGGAACAATGAGCAGTTCTTC.

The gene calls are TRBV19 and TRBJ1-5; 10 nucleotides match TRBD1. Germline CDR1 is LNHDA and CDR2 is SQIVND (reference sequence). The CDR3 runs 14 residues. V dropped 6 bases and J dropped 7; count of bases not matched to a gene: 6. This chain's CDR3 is CASSMTGGEQPQHF. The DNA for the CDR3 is TGTGCCAGTAGCATGACAGGGGGCGAACAGCCCCAGCATTTT. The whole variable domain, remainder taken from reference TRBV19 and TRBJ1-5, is DGGITQSPKYLFRKEGQNVTLSCEQNLNHDAMYWYRQDPGQGLRLIYYSQIVNDFQKGDIAEGYSVSREKKESFPLTVTSAQKNPTAFYLCASSMTGGEQPQHFGDGTRLSIL.

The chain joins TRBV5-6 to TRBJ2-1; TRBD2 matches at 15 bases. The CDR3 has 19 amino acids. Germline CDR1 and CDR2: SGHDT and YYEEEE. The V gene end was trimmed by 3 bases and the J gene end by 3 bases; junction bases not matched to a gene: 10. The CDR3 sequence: CASSSQGTSGGPFYNEQFF. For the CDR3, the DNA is TGTGCCAGCAGCTCACAAGGGACTAGCGGGGGGCCATTCTACAATGAGCAGTTCTTC.

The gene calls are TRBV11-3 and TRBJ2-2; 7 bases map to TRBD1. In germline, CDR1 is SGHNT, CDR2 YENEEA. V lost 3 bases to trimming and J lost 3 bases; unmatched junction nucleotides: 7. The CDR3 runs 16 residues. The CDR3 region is CASSFSTGLDTGELFF. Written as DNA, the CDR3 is TGTGCCAGCAGCTTTTCGACAGGGTTGGACACCGGGGAGCTGTTTTTT.

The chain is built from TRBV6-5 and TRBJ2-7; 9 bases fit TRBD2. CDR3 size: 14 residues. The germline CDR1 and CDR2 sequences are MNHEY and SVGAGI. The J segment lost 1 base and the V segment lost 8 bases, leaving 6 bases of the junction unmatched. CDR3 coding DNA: TGTGCCAGCCGACTAGCGGTGACTTCCTACGAGCAGTACTTC. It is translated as CASRLAVTSYEQYF.

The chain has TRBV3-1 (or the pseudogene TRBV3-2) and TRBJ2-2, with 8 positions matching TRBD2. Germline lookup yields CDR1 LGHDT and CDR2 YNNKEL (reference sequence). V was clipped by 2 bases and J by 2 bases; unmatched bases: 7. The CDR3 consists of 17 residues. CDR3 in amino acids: CASSQIWAGGNTGELFF. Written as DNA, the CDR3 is TGTGCCAGCAGCCAAATTTGGGCGGGAGGCAACACCGGGGAGCTGTTTTTT.

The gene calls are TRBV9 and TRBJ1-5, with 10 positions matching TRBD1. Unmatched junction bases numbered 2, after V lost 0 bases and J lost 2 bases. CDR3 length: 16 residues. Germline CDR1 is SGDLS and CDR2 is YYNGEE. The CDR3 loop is CASSVAGTGGNQPQHF. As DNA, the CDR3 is TGTGCCAGCAGCGTAGCGGGGACAGGGGGCAATCAGCCCCAGCATTTT.

CDR3 DNA: TGTGCCAGCAGCTTAGGTACTAGCGGGAGTAAGGAGACCCAGTACTTC. Its protein product is CASSLGTSGSKETQYF. V gene TRBV11-1 combines with J gene TRBJ2-5, with 11 positions matching TRBD2. The trim removed 1 base at V and 5 bases at J, leaving 6 bases unmatched. Germline V lookup: CDR1 SGHAT, CDR2 FQDESV (reference sequence). CDR3 length equals 16 residues.

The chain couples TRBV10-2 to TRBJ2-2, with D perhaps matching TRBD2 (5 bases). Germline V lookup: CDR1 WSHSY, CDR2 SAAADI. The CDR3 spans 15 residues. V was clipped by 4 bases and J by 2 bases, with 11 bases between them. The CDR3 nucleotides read TGCGCCAGCAGTGCGGACGGGGATAACACCGGGGAGCTGTTTTTT. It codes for CASSADGDNTGELFF.

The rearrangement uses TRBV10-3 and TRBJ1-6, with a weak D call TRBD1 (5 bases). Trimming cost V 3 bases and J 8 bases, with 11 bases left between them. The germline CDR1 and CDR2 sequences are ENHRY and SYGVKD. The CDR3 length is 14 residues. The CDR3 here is CAISERGFDSPLHF. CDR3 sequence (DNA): TGTGCCATCAGTGAAAGGGGCTTCGATTCACCCCTCCACTTT.

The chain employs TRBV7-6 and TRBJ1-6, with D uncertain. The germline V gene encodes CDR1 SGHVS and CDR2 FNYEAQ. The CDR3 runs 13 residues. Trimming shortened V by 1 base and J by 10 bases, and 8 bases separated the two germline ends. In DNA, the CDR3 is TGTGCCAGCAGCTTAGAAGTCGGGTCACCCCTCCACTTT. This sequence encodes CASSLEVGSPLHF.

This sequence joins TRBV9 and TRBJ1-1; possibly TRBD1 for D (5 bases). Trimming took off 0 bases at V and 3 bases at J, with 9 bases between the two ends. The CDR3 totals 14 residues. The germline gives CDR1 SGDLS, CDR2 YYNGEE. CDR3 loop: CASSVATGDTEAFF. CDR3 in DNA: TGTGCCAGCAGCGTAGCTACGGGGGACACTGAAGCTTTCTTT.

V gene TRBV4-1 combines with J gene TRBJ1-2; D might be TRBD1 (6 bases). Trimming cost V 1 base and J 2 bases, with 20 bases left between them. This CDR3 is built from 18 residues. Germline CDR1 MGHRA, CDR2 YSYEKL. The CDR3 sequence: CASSQVFATGILNYGYTF. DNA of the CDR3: TGCGCCAGCAGCCAAGTCTTCGCTACAGGGATTTTGAACTATGGCTACACCTTC.

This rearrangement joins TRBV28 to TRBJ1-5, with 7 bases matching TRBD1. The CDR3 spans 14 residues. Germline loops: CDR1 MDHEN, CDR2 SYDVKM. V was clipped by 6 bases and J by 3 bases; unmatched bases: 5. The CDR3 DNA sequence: TGTGCCAGCAGGCAGGGGGTACTCAATCAGCCCCAGCATTTT. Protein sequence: CASRQGVLNQPQHF.

The CDR3 is CASSPHSYNSPLHF. CDR3 nucleotide sequence: TGTGCCAGCAGTCCTCACTCTTATAATTCACCCCTCCACTTT. The chain is built from TRBV28 and TRBJ1-6; no definite D call. Germline V gene data show CDR1 as MDHEN and CDR2 as SYDVKM. The V and J ends lost 5 bases and 4 bases respectively, with 9 bases between them. This CDR3 has 14 amino acids.